What follows are 31 T cell receptor beta chains derived from one specimen sequenced in a study of blood T cells in healthy people across ages. Primed by a sample-barcoded 5' primer and a J-beta primer mix, a second PCR proceeded for about 6 to 11 cycles. From the 5' RACE reads, TCRdb called clonotypes with MiXCR, one entry per CDR3 protein. The sample records some 700,000 distinct CDR3 sequences, approximately 39% being singletons. The specimen was blood. Receptors originate from an older woman in good health.

This clonotype has a single count. The chain employs TRBV20-1 and TRBJ2-1; TRBD2 is a possible D gene (5 bases). The germline V and J ends were trimmed by 6 bases and 1 base, with 19 bases remaining between them. This CDR3 spans 16 amino acids. Germline V CDR1 and CDR2: DFQATT, SNEGSKA (reference sequence). CDR3 sequence: CSAPDPWGASYNEQFF. In DNA, the CDR3 is TGCAGTGCGCCTGACCCCTGGGGAGCTTCCTACAATGAGCAGTTCTTC.

This clonotype was seen a handful of times. The chain couples TRBV5-6 to TRBJ2-4; no clear D gene. The DNA matches TRBJ2-7 better at its end, which makes the J call doubtful. Per germline, CDR1 SGHDT and CDR2 YYEEEE. The CDR3 length is 13 residues. The CDR3 here is CASSLSGVHEQYF. The CDR3 region has the DNA TGTGCCAGCAGCTTGAGTGGGGTCCACGAGCAGTACTTC.

The V and J genes are TRBV12-3 or TRBV12-4 and TRBJ2-3, with 7 bases fitting TRBD2. V was clipped by 4 bases and J by 3 bases; unmatched bases: 10. The CDR3 length is 16 residues. The CDR3 bases are TGTGCCAGCAGTTCCAATCTCGGGGGGACGACAGATACGCAGTATTTT. Translation: CASSSNLGGTTDTQYF.

This chain connects TRBV6-6 to TRBJ2-3; TRBD2 matches at 9 bases. Unmatched junction bases numbered 6, after V lost 1 base and J lost 4 bases. There are 16 residues in the CDR3. Germline loops: CDR1 MNHNY, CDR2 SVGAGI (reference sequence). The CDR3 region has the DNA TGTGCCAGCAGTTACTTGGGGGGACTAGCTCCAGATACGCAGTATTTT. It specifies CASSYLGGLAPDTQYF.

For the CDR3, the DNA is TGCAGTGCTAGAGCACCCGGGACCTCCTACGAGCAGTACTTC. This encodes CSARAPGTSYEQYF. The rearrangement joins TRBV20-1 to TRBJ2-7, with D perhaps given as TRBD1 or TRBD2 (5 bases each). CDR3 size: 14 residues. Trimming shortened V by 1 base and J by 0 bases, and 10 bases separated the two germline ends. Looked up from germline, CDR1 is DFQATT and CDR2 is SNEGSKA (reference sequence).

The chain employs TRBV29-1 and TRBJ1-2, with D unresolved. From germline, CDR1 is SQVTM and CDR2 ANQGSEA. Trimming took off 2 bases at V and 6 bases at J, with 10 bases between the two ends. The CDR3 is made up of 12 amino acids. CDR3 bases: TGCAGCGTTGAATCCCCTGGGGATGGCTACACCTTC. Residues: CSVESPGDGYTF.

The chain recombines TRBV5-1 with TRBJ2-3; a possible D gene is TRBD2 (6 bases). V lost 6 bases and J lost 0, with 11 bases in between. Germline V gene data show CDR1 as SGHRS and CDR2 as YFSETQ. The length of the CDR3 is 14 residues. This CDR3 is CASTGGDSTDTQYF. The CDR3, as DNA: TGCGCCAGCACCGGCGGGGATAGCACAGATACGCAGTATTTT.

Only a few counts were recorded for this clonotype. The CDR3 DNA sequence: TGCGCCAGCAGCTTCGACATTAGCACAGATACGCAGTATTTT. Amino acid sequence: CASSFDISTDTQYF. The chain recombines TRBV5-1 with TRBJ2-3; no reliable D call. The length of the CDR3 is 14 residues. With 2 bases removed from V and 0 bases from J, the gap between germline ends came to 7 bases. Germline CDR1 and CDR2: SGHRS and YFSETQ.

In its sample, this clonotype was seen a few times. The chain carries TRBV5-1 and TRBJ2-5, with 11 bases that match TRBD2. The CDR3 consists of 17 residues. CDR1 is SGHRS and CDR2 is YFSETQ in the germline V gene. Unmatched junction bases numbered 9, after V lost 0 bases and J lost 5 bases. The CDR3 spells CASSLGLAGPKGETQYF. As DNA, the CDR3 is TGCGCCAGCAGCTTGGGACTAGCGGGACCCAAGGGGGAGACCCAGTACTTC. The complete variable domain, with remaining parts taken from reference TRBV5-1 and TRBJ2-5, reads KAGVTQTPRYLIKTRGQQVTLSCSPISGHRSVSWYQQTPGQGLQFLFEYFSETQRNKGNFPGRFSGRQFSNSRSEMNVSTLELGDSALYLCASSLGLAGPKGETQYFGPGTRLLVL.

The genes are TRBV20-1 and TRBJ1-1; D is uncertain. Between the trimmed V and J ends, which lost 0 bases and 0 bases, there was a span of 11 bases. CDR3 length: 15 residues. Germline loops: CDR1 DFQATT, CDR2 SNEGSKA (reference sequence). The CDR3 here is CSARDRWEMNTEAFF. CDR3 sequence (DNA): TGCAGTGCTAGAGATCGGTGGGAGATGAACACTGAAGCTTTCTTT.

The gene calls are TRBV9 and TRBJ2-4, with TRBD1 identical over 7 bases. The CDR3 has 15 residues. CDR1 and CDR2 from the germline V gene are SGDLS and YYNGEE. Germline trimming cut 1 base from V and 3 bases from J; bases unmatched to any gene: 4. The CDR3 nucleotides read TGTGCCAGCAGCGTATCCGGGACAGTCAAAAACATTCAGTACTTC. Translated: CASSVSGTVKNIQYF.

The gene calls are TRBV7-2 and TRBJ2-1; 7 bases line up with TRBD2. Germline V gene lookup returns CDR1 SGHTA and CDR2 FQGNSA. This CDR3 spans 11 amino acids. V shed 11 bases, J shed 6 bases, and the junction held 4 bases outside the gene matches. The DNA of the CDR3 is TGTGCCTGCCGGGGGGTCAATGAGCAGTTCTTC. The encoded protein is CACRGVNEQFF.

V and J are TRBV4-3 and TRBJ1-2; D unresolved. CDR3 length equals 13 residues. V gave up 3 bases and J gave up 3 bases, with 8 bases separating them. Germline assignment: CDR1 LGHNA and CDR2 YSLEER. CDR3 nucleotides: TGCGCCAGCAGCCAGGGGAAGGACTATGGCTACACCTTC. The encoded protein is CASSQGKDYGYTF.

This clonotype was observed a handful of times. The rearrangement links TRBV5-1 to TRBJ2-7; 7 bases agree with TRBD1. The CDR3 extends over 16 amino acids. The ends lost 4 bases at V and 0 bases at J; junction bases unmatched: 10. The germline gives CDR1 SGHRS, CDR2 YFSETQ. CDR3 loop: CASSELTGSSSYEQYF. For the CDR3, the DNA is TGCGCCAGCAGCGAACTGACAGGGAGCAGCTCCTACGAGCAGTACTTC. Supplemented by reference TRBV5-1 and TRBJ2-7, the full variable domain reads KAGVTQTPRYLIKTRGQQVTLSCSPISGHRSVSWYQQTPGQGLQFLFEYFSETQRNKGNFPGRFSGRQFSNSRSEMNVSTLELGDSALYLCASSELTGSSSYEQYFGPGTRLTVT.

The chain employs TRBV7-3 and TRBJ2-1; 9 positions agree with TRBD1. Trimming took 5 bases from V and 6 from J; bases not matched to a gene: 8. The CDR3 runs to 15 residues. The V gene's germline CDR1 is SGHTA and CDR2 FQGTGA. The CDR3 spells CASSTTGGWSNEQFF. The CDR3 DNA reads as TGTGCCAGCAGCACAACAGGGGGCTGGAGCAATGAGCAGTTCTTC.

Points on this clonotype: A much more abundant neighbour one base away suggests this may be a read error. The V call is TRBV6-5, the J call TRBJ2-1, with 10 bases matching TRBD1. With the DNA end fitting TRBJ2-7 better, the J assignment may be wrong. The germline CDR1 and CDR2 sequences are MNHEY and SVGAGI. The CDR3 contains 18 residues. This chain's CDR3 is CASSSPGQGIVSYNEQYF. In nucleotides, the CDR3 is TGTGCCAGCAGTTCCCCGGGACAGGGGATCGTCTCCTACAATGAGCAGTACTTC.

The chain carries TRBV24-1 and TRBJ1-2; the match to TRBD1 covers 12 bases. The CDR3 is 18 residues long. The germline CDR1 and CDR2 sequences are KGHDR and SFDVKD. J lost 4 bases, V lost 5 bases, and 13 bases had no gene match. The CDR3 protein is CATSGPGTGGDDSYGYTF. DNA of the CDR3: TGTGCCACCAGTGGCCCCGGGACAGGGGGCGATGATAGCTATGGCTACACCTTC.

The V gene is TRBV24-1, the J gene TRBJ2-5; the match to TRBD1 covers 9 bases. The germline V gene has CDR1 KGHDR and CDR2 SFDVKD. V gave up 9 bases and J gave up 3 bases; unmatched junction bases: 4. This CDR3 comprises 13 residues. In DNA form, the CDR3 reads TGTGCCACCCGGGACAGGGAGAAAGAGACCCAGTACTTC. Translation: CATRDREKETQYF.

V is TRBV6-5 and J is TRBJ2-3; a possible D gene is TRBD2 (6 bases). The germline V gene encodes CDR1 MNHEY and CDR2 SVGAGI. This CDR3 has 15 residues. The V gene lost 3 bases and the J gene lost 7 bases, with 17 bases spanning the gap. The CDR3 spells CASSYGAGTSYTQYF. The CDR3 DNA reads as TGTGCCAGCAGTTATGGGGCGGGAACGAGCTATACGCAGTATTTT.

V gene TRBV9 combines with J gene TRBJ2-3, with 7 positions matching TRBD2. Germline CDR1 reads SGDLS; CDR2 reads YYNGEE. Trimming at V came to 2 bases and at J to 3 bases, leaving 6 bases not matched to a gene. The CDR3 is 15 amino acids. CDR3 DNA: TGTGCCAGCAGCGTGACCGGGGGGATAACAGATACGCAGTATTTT. This translates into CASSVTGGITDTQYF.

This clonotype was seen many times. The chain uses TRBV7-9 and TRBJ2-3; 7 bases map to TRBD1. The J segment lost 3 bases and the V segment lost 5 bases, leaving 17 bases of the junction unmatched. Germline V gene lookup returns CDR1 SEHNR and CDR2 FQNEAQ (reference sequence). This CDR3 is 18 amino acids long. In nucleotides, the CDR3 is TGTGCCAGCAGCCCCCGAGAACCCGACAGGGAAACGACAGATACGCAGTATTTT. It yields the protein CASSPREPDRETTDTQYF.

This clonotype was seen a handful of times. The gene calls are TRBV7-3 and TRBJ2-7; D call uncertain. Germline CDR1 reads SGHTA; CDR2 reads FQGTGA. V dropped 4 bases and J dropped 5 bases, with 15 bases sitting between them. There are 14 residues in the CDR3. The CDR3 DNA reads TGTGCCAGCAGCTCCCGGCACGCCAAGGACGAGCAGTACTTC. Its translation is CASSSRHAKDEQYF. The full variable domain, in which reference TRBV7-3 and TRBJ2-7 provide the parts outside the CDR3, is GAGVSQTPSNKVTEKGKYVELRCDPISGHTALYWYRQSLGQGPEFLIYFQGTGAADDSGLPNDRFFAVRPEGSVSTLKIQRTERGDSAVYLCASSSRHAKDEQYFGPGTRLTVT.

The rearrangement uses TRBV2 and TRBJ2-3, with D unclear. Germline V gene lookup returns CDR1 SNHLY and CDR2 FYNNEI. The V and J ends lost 8 bases and 1 base respectively, with 10 bases between them. CDR3 length: 13 residues. The CDR3 DNA follows: TGTGCCAGCGGACGACGGGGCACAGATACGCAGTATTTT. As protein: CASGRRGTDTQYF.

Remarks on this clonotype: Sequence at one end of the junction differs from germline and may be a read error. This CDR3 is CGAILAGDSTDTQYF. The DNA of the CDR3 is TGCGGTGCCATATTAGCGGGAGATAGCACAGATACGCAGTATTTT. The V call is TRBV20-1, the J call TRBJ2-3; the match to TRBD2 covers 9 bases. CDR1 and CDR2 (germline): DFQATT, SNEGSKA (reference sequence). This CDR3 comprises 15 residues.

Turning to this clonotype: An end of the junction differs from the germline gene, which may be a read error. The chain employs TRBV9 and TRBJ1-1; D not resolved. The CDR3 has 15 amino acids. CDR1 and CDR2 from the germline V gene are SGDLS and YYNGEE. CDR3 bases: TGTACCAGCAGCACCCGCCAAAGGCCGAACACTGAAGCTTTCTTT. Protein product: CTSSTRQRPNTEAFF.

The rearrangement links TRBV4-3 to TRBJ2-5; D ambiguous. V was shortened by 0 bases and J by 5 bases, with 19 bases between the two germline ends. Looked up from germline, CDR1 is LGHNA and CDR2 is YSLEER. CDR3 length: 17 amino acids. CDR3 bases: TGCGCCAGCAGCCAAGATCCGATACGAGGTCCGCGGGAGACCCAGTACTTC. This sequence encodes CASSQDPIRGPRETQYF.

The chain carries TRBV28 and TRBJ2-7, with a tentative D call TRBD2 (6 bases). The germline gives CDR1 MDHEN, CDR2 SYDVKM. The CDR3 length is 13 residues. The ends were cut back, 9 bases at V and 2 bases at J, with 14 bases in the middle. The CDR3 loop is CASRLVGPYEQYF. Here the CDR3 DNA reads TGTGCCAGTAGACTAGTAGGGCCCTACGAGCAGTACTTC.

The chain recombines TRBV20-1 with TRBJ2-2; no clear D. The V and J ends lost 0 bases and 2 bases respectively, with 7 bases between them. This CDR3 has 14 residues. Germline values: CDR1 DFQATT, CDR2 SNEGSKA (reference sequence). In nucleotides, the CDR3 is TGCAGTGCTAGAGACAATGTCAACACCGGGGAGCTGTTTTTT. This codes for CSARDNVNTGELFF.

Regarding this clonotype: Relative to the germline gene, one junction end is altered; a read error may explain this. The chain couples TRBV6-4 to TRBJ2-5; 8 positions match TRBD2. The CDR3 covers 14 residues. Germline-derived CDR1 and CDR2 are MRHNA and SNTAGT. The CDR3 loop is CASLGGERQETQYF. In nucleotides, the CDR3 is TGCGCTTCCCTCGGGGGGGAAAGACAAGAGACCCAGTACTTC.

This clonotype was counted between two and nine times. The chain is built from TRBV9 and TRBJ2-5; D might be TRBD1 (6 bases). Germline CDR1 and CDR2: SGDLS and YYNGEE. V was shortened by 0 bases and J by 5 bases, with 11 bases between the two germline ends. The CDR3 has 14 residues. CDR3 nucleotides: TGTGCCAGCAGCGTAGACCACAGGGAGGAGACCCAGTACTTC. This translates into CASSVDHREETQYF. Looking up the rest from reference TRBV9 and TRBJ2-5 gives the full variable domain: DSGVTQTPKHLITATGQRVTLRCSPRSGDLSVYWYQQSLDQGLQFLIQYYNGEERAKGNILERFSAQQFPDLHSELNLSSLELGDSALYFCASSVDHREETQYFGPGTRLLVL.

This clonotype came up once. CDR3 region: CASSLALAGGYNEQFF. CDR3 coding DNA: TGTGCCAGTAGCCTGGCACTAGCGGGGGGCTACAATGAGCAGTTCTTC. The rearrangement links TRBV19 to TRBJ2-1; 12 nucleotides agree with TRBD2. The CDR3 has 16 residues. Trimming took 6 bases from V and 3 from J; bases not matched to a gene: 6. Germline V gives CDR1 LNHDA, CDR2 SQIVND (reference sequence).